Following are 29 T cell receptor beta chains from one sample sequenced in a study of T cell changes during pregnancy in multiple sclerosis. Profiling relied on immunoSEQ multiplex PCR, and the TCRdb table lists in-frame clones only, not all of them. Seen here are 35,000 to 55,000 clones, 92% observed once, and the top ten hold 0.52%. The material sequenced was CD4+ T cells from peripheral blood mononuclear cells, taken in the third trimester of pregnancy. The receptor set was obtained from a female donor with multiple sclerosis, enrolled in a pregnancy study.

This sequence joins TRBV19 and TRBJ2-1; 8 bases are a match to TRBD2. CDR1 LNHDA and CDR2 SQIVND come from the germline V gene (reference sequence). The CDR3 loop spans 19 amino acids. V dropped 3 bases and J dropped 0; count of bases not matched to a gene: 13. The CDR3 is CASSIPFASGPSSYNEQFF. CDR3 nucleotides: TGTGCCAGTAGTATTCCTTTTGCTAGCGGGCCGAGCTCCTACAATGAGCAGTTCTTC.

This chain uses TRBV7-2 with TRBJ1-1; no clear D gene. CDR3 length: 12 amino acids. Trimming pared 4 bases from V and 1 base from J, leaving 4 bases between. Germline CDR1 is SGHTA and CDR2 is FQGNSA. The CDR3 is CASSSWNTEAFF. For the CDR3, the DNA is TGTGCCAGCAGCTCCTGGAACACTGAAGCTTTCTTT.

The chain recombines TRBV9 with TRBJ2-7; 13 bases match TRBD2. The V gene end was trimmed by 4 bases and the J gene end by 4 bases; junction bases not matched to a gene: 5. The CDR3 totals 15 residues. Germline CDR1 is SGDLS and CDR2 is YYNGEE. CDR3 DNA: TGTGCCAGCAGCTCCGGGACTAGCGGGATTTACGAGCAGTACTTC. It encodes CASSSGTSGIYEQYF.

The chain uses TRBV5-4 and TRBJ1-1; TRBD1 is a possible D gene (6 bases). This CDR3 has 17 residues. With 6 bases removed from V and 5 bases from J, the gap between germline ends came to 26 bases. Germline assignment: CDR1 SGHNT and CDR2 YYREEE (reference sequence). CDR3 region: CASKNWAGGGYNTEAFF. CDR3 nucleotide sequence: TGTGCCAGCAAAAATTGGGCGGGGGGCGGATACAATACTGAAGCTTTCTTT.

The chain links TRBV7-2 to TRBJ2-3; unclear D gene. Trimming took 3 bases from V and 1 from J, leaving 8 bases between them. The germline CDR1 and CDR2 sequences are SGHTA and FQGNSA. The CDR3 runs 14 residues. CDR3 sequence reads: CASSLPEGTDTQYF. CDR3 in DNA: TGTGCCAGCAGCTTGCCCGAGGGCACAGATACGCAGTATTTT. The complete variable domain, with remaining parts taken from reference TRBV7-2 and TRBJ2-3, reads GAGVSQSPSNKVTEKGKDVELRCDPISGHTALYWYRQSLGQGLEFLIYFQGNSAPDKSGLPSDRFSAERTGGSVSTLTIQRTQQEDSAVYLCASSLPEGTDTQYFGPGTRLTVL.

The rearrangement uses TRBV19 and TRBJ2-3; a possible D gene is TRBD2 (6 bases). The germline V gene has CDR1 LNHDA and CDR2 SQIVND (reference sequence). V was cut by 0 bases and J by 2 bases, with 12 bases left in between. CDR3 length equals 16 residues. CDR3 region: CASSIENSGYTDTQYF. The CDR3 DNA follows: TGTGCCAGTAGTATAGAGAATAGCGGCTACACAGATACGCAGTATTTT. The full variable domain, with the rest looked up from reference TRBV19 and TRBJ2-3, is DGGITQSPKYLFRKEGQNVTLSCEQNLNHDAMYWYRQDPGQGLRLIYYSQIVNDFQKGDIAEGYSVSREKKESFPLTVTSAQKNPTAFYLCASSIENSGYTDTQYFGPGTRLTVL.

This clone was counted between two and nine times. The chain links TRBV5-5 to TRBJ2-1; weak D call: TRBD2 (6 bases). Trimming took off 4 bases at V and 0 bases at J, with 17 bases between the two ends. The V gene's germline CDR1 is SGHKS and CDR2 YYEKEE (reference sequence). The length of the CDR3 is 17 residues. CDR3: CASSPLAKASSYNEQFF. As DNA, the CDR3 is TGTGCCAGCAGCCCACTAGCAAAGGCAAGCTCCTACAATGAGCAGTTCTTC.

This chain connects TRBV19 to TRBJ1-2; the match to TRBD1 covers 7 bases. Germline CDR1 reads LNHDA; CDR2 reads SQIVND (reference sequence). Losses at the gene ends were 1 base for V and 4 bases for J; bases not matched to a gene: 3. The CDR3 has 14 amino acids. CDR3 nucleotides: TGTGCCAGTAGTATAGTACAGGGGTCCTATGGCTACACCTTC. It codes for CASSIVQGSYGYTF.

V is TRBV7-3 and J is TRBJ2-2, with a possible D match to TRBD2 (6 bases). CDR1 and CDR2 (germline): SGHTA, FQGTGA. CDR3 length: 16 residues. V lost 5 bases and J lost 1, with 14 bases in between. DNA for the CDR3: TGTGCCAGCAGCCCGGCGCGGGGTGGGAACACCGGGGAGCTGTTTTTT. Protein sequence: CASSPARGGNTGELFF.

This chain joins TRBV7-3 and TRBJ1-1, with TRBD1 identical over 7 bases. CDR3 size: 14 residues. J gave up 4 bases and V 6 bases, and 8 bases lay outside the gene matches. CDR1 is SGHTA, CDR2 FQGTGA, per germline. CDR3 nucleotides: TGTGCCAGCAGAGAACAGGGGTTGAGCACTGAAGCTTTCTTT. Translating gives CASREQGLSTEAFF.

The chain joins TRBV7-9 to TRBJ2-1; 7 bases match TRBD1. The CDR3 is made up of 13 amino acids. Germline CDR1 reads SEHNR; CDR2 reads FQNEAQ (reference sequence). J lost 5 bases, V lost 5 bases, and 3 bases had no gene match. The CDR3 loop reads CASSPGQDNEQFF. The CDR3 nucleotides are TGTGCCAGCAGCCCCGGACAGGACAATGAGCAGTTCTTC.

The chain combines TRBV11-2 with TRBJ1-1; tentatively, D is TRBD1 (5 bases). Deletions cut 3 bases from V and 2 bases from J, with 10 bases between. The germline V gene has CDR1 SGHAT and CDR2 FQNNGV. CDR3 length: 14 amino acids. The chain's CDR3 is CASSLRGSNTEAFF. In nucleotides, the CDR3 is TGTGCCAGCAGCTTGCGGGGGTCTAACACTGAAGCTTTCTTT.

V gene TRBV5-4 combines with J gene TRBJ2-7; 7 bases agree with TRBD1. The CDR3 has 14 amino acids. Per the germline V gene, CDR1 is SGHNT and CDR2 is YYREEE (reference sequence). Trimming removed 0 bases from V and 2 bases from J; junction bases left unmatched: 2. The CDR3 DNA follows: TGTGCCAGCAGCTTGGGGCAGGGGGCCTACGAGCAGTACTTC. Residues: CASSLGQGAYEQYF.

The rearrangement links TRBV7-6 to TRBJ2-2; D is undetermined. This CDR3 comprises 13 residues. Between the trimmed V and J ends, which lost 5 bases and 1 base, there was a span of 5 bases. CDR1 and CDR2 from the germline V gene are SGHVS and FNYEAQ. The CDR3 protein is CASSPLNTGELFF. The CDR3 DNA follows: TGTGCCAGCAGCCCCTTGAACACCGGGGAGCTGTTTTTT.

The chain employs TRBV7-2 and TRBJ2-1; TRBD2 matches at 7 bases. This CDR3 contains 17 residues. Unmatched junction bases numbered 14, after V lost 2 bases and J lost 7 bases. From germline, CDR1 is SGHTA and CDR2 FQGNSA. The DNA of the CDR3 is TGTGCCAGCAGCTTAACTGCGACTAGCCGATCAACTAATGAGCAGTTCTTC. Its translation is CASSLTATSRSTNEQFF.

The chain joins TRBV29-1 to TRBJ2-5; TRBD2 matches at 8 bases. Germline V gives CDR1 SQVTM, CDR2 ANQGSEA. This CDR3 comprises 14 residues. The V gene end was trimmed by 7 bases and the J gene end by 0 bases; junction bases not matched to a gene: 7. The CDR3 region is CSALAGTDQETQYF. The CDR3 DNA reads TGCAGCGCATTAGCGGGAACGGACCAAGAGACCCAGTACTTC.

This chain links TRBV19 with TRBJ1-3; TRBD1 might be the D (6 bases). CDR1 is LNHDA and CDR2 is SQIVND in the germline V gene (reference sequence). This CDR3 is 15 amino acids long. Trimming took off 9 bases at V and 0 bases at J, with 15 bases between the two ends. The CDR3 loop is CASISGQFSGNTIYF. The CDR3 DNA reads as TGTGCCAGCATCTCTGGACAGTTCTCTGGAAACACCATATATTTT. The variable domain in full, with the rest retrieved from reference TRBV19 and TRBJ1-3, is DGGITQSPKYLFRKEGQNVTLSCEQNLNHDAMYWYRQDPGQGLRLIYYSQIVNDFQKGDIAEGYSVSREKKESFPLTVTSAQKNPTAFYLCASISGQFSGNTIYFGEGSWLTVV.

The rearrangement links TRBV7-6 to TRBJ2-7; D is perhaps TRBD2 (5 bases). The germline CDR1 and CDR2 sequences are SGHVS and FNYEAQ. This CDR3 contains 14 residues. V was cut by 1 base and J by 4 bases, with 11 bases left in between. The DNA of the CDR3 is TGTGCCAGCAGCTTAGGTTCCGGGGTTTACGAGCAGTACTTC. Its protein is CASSLGSGVYEQYF.

The chain recombines TRBV5-1 with TRBJ2-5; D gene unclear. CDR1 and CDR2 (germline): SGHRS, YFSETQ. The CDR3 covers 14 residues. The V end was cut by 0 bases, the J end by 5 bases, with 11 bases between. The CDR3 sequence is CASSLVGRSETQYF. The CDR3 DNA is TGCGCCAGCAGCTTGGTCGGCAGGTCCGAGACCCAGTACTTC.

This chain joins TRBV7-9 and TRBJ1-2, with D maybe TRBD1 (5 bases). V was shortened by 1 base and J by 4 bases, with 10 bases between the two germline ends. CDR1 is SEHNR and CDR2 is FQNEAQ in the germline V gene (reference sequence). CDR3 length equals 14 residues. CDR3 amino acids: CASSLETATYGYTF. For the CDR3, the DNA is TGTGCCAGCAGCTTAGAGACAGCCACCTATGGCTACACCTTC.

The chain has TRBV6-1 and TRBJ1-2, with D perhaps matching TRBD1 (5 bases). The CDR3 runs to 14 residues. Looked up from germline, CDR1 is MNHNS and CDR2 is SASEGT. The V end was cut by 4 bases, the J end by 2 bases, with 11 bases between. This chain's CDR3 is CASSVMQGNYGYTF. For the CDR3, the DNA is TGTGCCAGCAGTGTGATGCAGGGCAACTATGGCTACACCTTC.

This chain links TRBV29-1 with TRBJ2-1, with 11 positions matching TRBD2. Germline V gene sequence: CDR1 SQVTM, CDR2 ANQGSEA. V trimming: 4 bases; J trimming: 4 bases; junction bases outside the gene matches: 9. CDR3 length: 16 residues. The CDR3 protein is CSVALSTSGTYNEQFF. The CDR3 coding sequence is TGCAGCGTTGCCTTGTCGACTAGCGGGACATACAATGAGCAGTTCTTC.

V and J are TRBV7-8 and TRBJ1-1; maybe TRBD1 (5 bases). Germline loops: CDR1 SGHVS, CDR2 FQNEAQ. The CDR3 sequence is 13 residues long. V lost 5 bases, J lost 4 bases, and 11 bases lay in between. The CDR3 DNA reads TGTGCCAGCAGCCCGGCGGGGGTCACTGAAGCTTTCTTT. Protein product: CASSPAGVTEAFF.

V is TRBV7-8 and J is TRBJ2-7, with D perhaps matching TRBD1 (5 bases). The CDR3 has 15 amino acids. Germline assignment: CDR1 SGHVS and CDR2 FQNEAQ. V was clipped by 1 base and J by 0 bases, with 10 bases between them. The chain's CDR3 is CASSLVARASYEQYF. The CDR3 DNA sequence: TGTGCCAGCAGCTTAGTAGCCAGGGCCTCCTACGAGCAGTACTTC.

This rearrangement joins TRBV27 to TRBJ2-1, with 7 bases lining up with TRBD1. V shed 5 bases, J shed 4 bases, and the junction held 8 bases outside the gene matches. The CDR3 contains 15 residues. Germline loops: CDR1 MNHEY, CDR2 SMNVEV (reference sequence). CDR3 region: CASSPLGTAYNEQFF. In nucleotides, the CDR3 is TGTGCCAGCAGTCCCCTCGGGACAGCTTACAATGAGCAGTTCTTC.

The chain joins TRBV21-1 to TRBJ2-1; the table's TRBD2 call for D was not verified on the DNA. TRBV21-1 is shown as a pseudogene. CDR3 length equals 12 residues. The CDR3 here is CASPTSGNEQFF. The DNA for the CDR3 is TGTGCCAGCCCAACTAGCGGGAATGAGCAGTTCTTC.

This sequence joins TRBV10-2 and TRBJ2-5, with 13 bases lining up with TRBD2. CDR1 is WSHSY and CDR2 is SAAADI in the germline V gene. V shed 4 bases and J 5 bases; nucleotides not matched to a gene: 10. The CDR3 has 17 amino acids. The CDR3 protein is CASSGAKTSGRWETQYF. The CDR3 DNA reads as TGCGCCAGCAGTGGGGCTAAGACTAGCGGGAGGTGGGAGACCCAGTACTTC.

The V gene is TRBV7-2, the J gene TRBJ2-7; 8 bases align to TRBD2. CDR1 and CDR2 from the germline V gene are SGHTA and FQGNSA. CDR3 length: 12 amino acids. J gave up 6 bases and V 5 bases, and 3 bases lay outside the gene matches. CDR3 loop: CASSDGTSEQYF. For the CDR3, the DNA is TGTGCCAGCAGCGATGGGACTAGCGAGCAGTACTTC.

This chain uses TRBV15 with TRBJ2-2; D is perhaps TRBD1 (5 bases). V gave up 5 bases and J gave up 3 bases, with 19 bases separating them. The CDR3 runs to 17 residues. Germline V CDR1 and CDR2: LNHNV, YYDKDF (reference sequence). CDR3 nucleotide sequence: TGTGCCACCAGCCCCCTGGCCGGGCAGGGTCACACCGGGGAGCTGTTTTTT. Encoded protein: CATSPLAGQGHTGELFF.